This entry features one T cell receptor (beta chain) sequence. What it recognizes is unknown. The V and J ends lost 0 bases and 9 bases, in that order; junction bases with no gene match: 2. Germline values: CDR1 LNHNV, CDR2 YYDKDF (reference sequence). The CDR3 is 13 amino acids. The data were taken from a study of cytomegalovirus exposure and HLA in healthy donors. Study-level results: Exclusion as indistinguishable affected some V segments, including TRBV6-2 and TRBV6-3. Further analysis, carried out later, found HLA-associated TCR beta chains more clonally expanded than equally common other chains. Rare TCR sequences predominated, though certain public TCRs were found in many donors.

PCR employed 60 Vbeta and 13 Jbeta primers. Profiling relied on immunoSEQ multiplex PCR, and the TCRdb table lists in-frame clones only, not all of them. The sample records 100,000 or so clones, 74% being singletons. This TCR came from a human donor in good health. The V gene is TRBV15, the J gene TRBJ2-1, with 7 bases fitting TRBD1. Source material: PBMCs. CDR3 DNA sequence: TGTGCCACCAGCAGAGACCGGACAGGTGAGCAGTTCTTC. It codes for CATSRDRTGEQFF.